Below are 17 T cell receptor beta chains sequenced from a single sample in a study of T cell responses to AZD1222 COVID-19 vaccine. Sequencing used immunoSEQ multiplex PCR; TCRdb keeps in-frame clones, though not all of them. The data contain 150,000 to 200,000 clones, approximately 94% of them seen just once; the ten biggest clones take up roughly 5.6%. Sequences were derived from peripheral blood, sampled 28 days after the second AZD1222 dose. The source is an adult who received the AZD1222 COVID-19 vaccine.

This chain links TRBV19 with TRBJ2-3; 10 bases align to TRBD1. With V trimmed by 5 bases and J by 0 bases, 2 bases remained unmatched. The CDR3 covers 15 residues. Germline CDR1 reads LNHDA; CDR2 reads SQIVND (reference sequence). CDR3 region: CASSLDRGSTDTQYF. DNA of the CDR3: TGTGCCAGTAGTCTGGACAGGGGGAGCACAGATACGCAGTATTTT.

This rearrangement joins TRBV11-2 to TRBJ2-6; possible D gene TRBD1, 5 bases. Trimming removed 6 bases from V and 0 bases from J, with 9 bases in between. Germline-derived CDR1 and CDR2 are SGHAT and FQNNGV. The CDR3 has 15 residues. The CDR3 nucleotides read TGTGCCAGCAGTTTACAGGACTCTGGGGCCAACGTCCTGACTTTC. It is translated as CASSLQDSGANVLTF.

The gene calls are TRBV7-2 and TRBJ2-1, with D unclear. The CDR3 covers 16 residues. The ends were cut back, 4 bases at V and 6 bases at J, with 19 bases in the middle. Germline assignment: CDR1 SGHTA and CDR2 FQGNSA. For the CDR3, the DNA is TGTGCCAGCAGCTCCGACTCTGCCTTCTCCGGCAATGAGCAGTTCTTC. It specifies CASSSDSAFSGNEQFF.

This rearrangement joins TRBV7-2 to TRBJ1-2; 7 positions agree with TRBD1. CDR3 length: 13 amino acids. Per germline, CDR1 SGHTA and CDR2 FQGNSA. V trimming: 5 bases; J trimming: 10 bases; junction bases outside the gene matches: 10. CDR3 loop: CASSPRDRELYTF. The DNA of the CDR3 is TGTGCCAGCAGCCCACGCGACAGGGAGCTCTACACCTTC.

The chain couples TRBV5-4 to TRBJ2-1; perhaps TRBD1 as D (6 bases). Trimming removed 3 bases from V and 7 bases from J, with 17 bases in between. This CDR3 is built from 15 residues. From germline, CDR1 is SGHNT and CDR2 YYREEE (reference sequence). CDR3 DNA sequence: TGTGCCAGCAGCTCAGGACAGTCAAGTTTGAATGAGCAGTTCTTC. This encodes CASSSGQSSLNEQFF.

A word on this clone: One junction end does not reproduce the germline sequence, and a read error may be involved. J is TRBJ2-7 and V is TRBV2, with D perhaps matching TRBD2 (5 bases). Germline CDR1 SNHLY, CDR2 FYNNEI. CDR3 size: 12 residues. CDR3 bases: TGTGCCAGCAGTATTAGCGCCACCCCCGCATTCTTC. Translating gives CASSISATPAFF.

The CDR3 DNA reads as TGTGCCAGCAGCTTAGGCGGGAGGCACTCCTACAATGAGCAGTTCTTC. Translating gives CASSLGGRHSYNEQFF. The chain joins TRBV5-4 to TRBJ2-1, with TRBD2 identical over 8 bases. The germline gives CDR1 SGHNT, CDR2 YYREEE (reference sequence). The junction had 4 bases not matched to a gene; V was cut back by 2 bases and J by 0 bases. The CDR3 sequence is 16 residues long.

In this sample, this clone turned up a few times. V is TRBV6-1 and J is TRBJ1-5, with TRBD1 as a possible D gene (5 bases). This CDR3 spans 16 amino acids. Germline loops: CDR1 MNHNS, CDR2 SASEGT. Trimming shortened V by 1 base and J by 6 bases, and 16 bases separated the two germline ends. The CDR3 loop is CASSEDAGSRIQPQHF. DNA for the CDR3: TGTGCCAGCAGTGAAGACGCAGGGTCCCGAATTCAGCCCCAGCATTTT.

The chain has TRBV6-5 and TRBJ1-4, with 7 bases aligning to TRBD1. Germline V gives CDR1 MNHEY, CDR2 SVGAGI. CDR3 size: 16 residues. The junction had 8 bases not matched to a gene; V was cut back by 0 bases and J by 7 bases. CDR3 in amino acids: CASSYSDRARSEKLFF. CDR3 nucleotide sequence: TGTGCCAGCAGTTACTCCGACAGGGCTCGGAGTGAAAAACTGTTTTTT.

This sequence joins TRBV20-1 and TRBJ2-1; no firm D call. The V end was cut by 3 bases, the J end by 10 bases, with 4 bases between. Germline assignment: CDR1 DFQATT and CDR2 SNEGSKA (reference sequence). CDR3 length equals 9 residues. The CDR3 coding sequence is TGCAGTGCTAGCGGGGAGCAGTTCTTC. It yields the protein CSASGEQFF.

The chain recombines TRBV4-1 with TRBJ2-2; D gene uncertain. Trimming stripped 2 bases from V and 7 bases from J, with 17 bases between. The CDR3 runs to 16 residues. Germline lookup yields CDR1 MGHRA and CDR2 YSYEKL. The CDR3 here is CASSQPRLRGDGELFF. CDR3 nucleotide sequence: TGCGCCAGCAGCCAACCCCGACTCCGTGGAGACGGGGAGCTGTTTTTT.

The chain joins TRBV18 to TRBJ2-1; D uncertain. This CDR3 contains 15 residues. Per germline, CDR1 KGHSH and CDR2 LQKENI. Trimming removed 6 bases from V and 0 bases from J, with 12 bases in between. This CDR3 is CASSGRASSYNEQFF. Here the CDR3 DNA reads TGTGCCAGCTCTGGGCGCGCGAGCTCCTACAATGAGCAGTTCTTC. Full variable domain (missing parts from reference TRBV18 and TRBJ2-1): NAGVMQNPRHLVRRRGQEARLRCSPMKGHSHVYWYRQLPEEGLKFMVYLQKENIIDESGMPKERFSAEFPKEGPSILRIQQVVRGDSAAYFCASSGRASSYNEQFFGPGTRLTVL.

The chain has TRBV11-2 and TRBJ1-2; D may be TRBD1 (6 bases). V lost 0 bases, J lost 10 bases, and 12 bases lay in between. The CDR3 contains 13 residues. Per germline, CDR1 SGHAT and CDR2 FQNNGV. The CDR3 loop reads CASSLEQGGYYTF. In DNA form, the CDR3 reads TGTGCCAGCAGCTTAGAACAGGGAGGTTACTACACCTTC.

This sequence joins TRBV7-9 and TRBJ1-1, with D possibly being TRBD1 (6 bases). The CDR3 contains 13 residues. V was shortened by 7 bases and J by 4 bases, with 13 bases between the two germline ends. Germline lookup yields CDR1 SEHNR and CDR2 FQNEAQ (reference sequence). The CDR3 coding sequence is TGTGCCAGCAACCCGGGAGGGGGCACTGAAGCTTTCTTT. It yields the protein CASNPGGGTEAFF.

V usage is TRBV12-5 and J usage is TRBJ1-5; D remains ambiguous. The V gene's germline CDR1 is LGHNT and CDR2 FRNRAP. The length of the CDR3 is 14 residues. Trimming took off 2 bases at V and 0 bases at J, with 5 bases between the two ends. The DNA for the CDR3 is TGTGCTAGTGGTTTGTGGCTTAGCAATCAGCCCCAGCATTTT. Protein sequence: CASGLWLSNQPQHF. Filled out from reference TRBV12-5 and TRBJ1-5, the complete variable domain reads DARVTQTPRHKVTEMGQEVTMRCQPILGHNTVFWYRQTMMQGLELLAYFRNRAPLDDSGMPKDRFSAEMPDATLATLKIQPSEPRDSAVYFCASGLWLSNQPQHFGDGTRLSIL.

The chain combines TRBV2 with TRBJ2-7, with unresolved D. Germline CDR1 SNHLY, CDR2 FYNNEI. Trimming shortened V by 7 bases and J by 4 bases, and 11 bases separated the two germline ends. The CDR3 runs to 12 residues. CDR3 amino acids: CASTFTGYEQYF. In DNA, the CDR3 is TGTGCCAGCACCTTCACCGGGTACGAGCAGTACTTC.

This clone was picked up one time. V gene TRBV18 combines with J gene TRBJ2-3, with 7 bases that match TRBD2. Germline assignment: CDR1 KGHSH and CDR2 LQKENI. Losses at the gene ends were 0 bases for V and 4 bases for J; bases not matched to a gene: 13. The CDR3 is 18 amino acids. The CDR3 DNA is TGTGCCAGCTCACCACCCATCCTGGGGCGGGAGCCCCCAGATACGCAGTATTTT. It yields the protein CASSPPILGREPPDTQYF.